These 2 T cell receptor beta chains were all obtained from the same sample, sequenced in a study of T-cell reconstitution after alpha-beta-depleted transplantation in children. Unique molecular identifiers were used to barcode this TCRbeta library. In TCRdb, the PCR reads were re-called with MiXCR into one record per CDR3 protein. The sample carries fewer than 400,000 distinct CDR3 sequences, around 25% recorded once. Sequences were derived from PBMCs, mostly from graft donor cells, sampled 180 days after TCRalphabeta/CD19-depleted stem cell transplant. The receptor source for this set is a male patient under 18 who had a stem cell transplant for acute lymphoblastic leukemia, so the T cells may come from the graft donor.

The chain recombines TRBV20-1 with TRBJ1-2; D gene uncertain. The ends were cut back, 3 bases at V and 4 bases at J, with 9 bases in the middle. Germline V gene sequence: CDR1 DFQATT, CDR2 SNEGSKA (reference sequence). There are 12 residues in the CDR3. The CDR3 here is CSASNSGYGYTF. CDR3 sequence (DNA): TGCAGTGCTAGCAACTCGGGCTATGGCTACACCTTC.

With regard to this clonotype: At one end the junction does not follow the germline gene, possibly because of a read error. V usage is TRBV5-1 and J usage is TRBJ2-1; TRBD2 matches 9 bases. This CDR3 has 16 amino acids. Looked up from germline, CDR1 is SGHRS and CDR2 is YFSETQ. The CDR3: CASTLTSGGSYNEQFF. CDR3 nucleotide sequence: TGCGCCAGCACCTTGACTAGCGGAGGCTCCTACAATGAGCAGTTCTTC.